These T cell receptor beta chains were read from a single sample in a study of shared clonotypes between healthy human individuals. The table came from immunoSEQ multiplex PCR; TCRdb's copy has only in-frame clones and leaves some out. This table holds about 1 million clones, 75% found once. The specimen was memory CD4+ T cells sorted from blood. These receptors were obtained from a man between 18 and 35 years old in good health. Both conserved end residues are part of each CDR3. D genes are given only for firm matches. Some rows have no size entry. The others give once, few or many, or a class for an expanded clone.

NA	TRBV5-4	TRBJ1-2	TRBD1	CASSSTGTGLTANYGYTF	TGTGCCAGCAGCTCTACAGGGACAGGACTTACAGCTAACTATGGCTACACCTTC
NA	TRBV11-3	TRBJ2-3	NA	CASSLIILNRLTDTQYF	TGTGCCAGCAGCTTAATTATACTGAACCGACTCACAGATACGCAGTATTTT
NA	TRBV18	TRBJ1-2	NA	CASSPGQSSNYGYTF	TGTGCCAGCTCACCAGGGCAGTCATCTAACTATGGCTACACCTTC
NA	TRBV7-8	TRBJ2-7	TRBD2	CASSLEGLAVLSEQYF	TGTGCCAGCAGCTTAGAGGGACTAGCGGTCCTTAGCGAGCAGTACTTC
NA	TRBV5-4	TRBJ2-7	NA	CASSSPSDPSYEQYF	TGTGCCAGCAGCTCCCCTAGCGACCCCTCCTACGAGCAGTACTTC
NA	TRBV28	TRBJ1-6	TRBD1	CASRRQGQRNSPLHF	TGTGCCAGCAGACGACAGGGTCAACGGAATTCACCCCTCCACTTT
NA	TRBV6-5	TRBJ2-3	NA	CASSYSTVSTDTQYF	TGTGCCAGCAGTTACTCTACGGTGAGCACAGATACGCAGTATTTT
NA	TRBV21-1	TRBJ2-7	NA	CASSRRQGSSYEQYF	TGTGCCAGCAGCAGAAGACAGGGTAGCTCCTACGAGCAGTACTTC
NA	TRBV7-2	TRBJ2-5	TRBD2	CASSLDSGSIKTQYF	TGTGCCAGCAGCTTAGATAGCGGGAGTATCAAGACCCAGTACTTC
NA	TRBV4-1	TRBJ1-6	TRBD1	CASSPWTGGYNSPLHF	TGCGCCAGCAGCCCTTGGACAGGGGGCTATAATTCACCCCTCCACTTT
NA	TRBV4-1	TRBJ2-7	NA	CASSQEGGRVGEQYF	TGCGCCAGCAGCCAAGAGGGGGGCAGGGTTGGCGAGCAGTACTTC
NA	TRBV5-8	TRBJ1-5	NA	CASSFLNQPQHF	TGTGCCAGCAGCTTCTTAAATCAGCCCCAGCATTTT
NA	TRBV30	TRBJ2-7	NA	CACSQGGVRKQYF	TGTGCCTGTTCCCAGGGGGGGGTCCGGAAGCAGTACTTC
NA	TRBV10-3	TRBJ2-2	NA	CAISDFGSISGELFF	TGTGCCATCAGTGATTTCGGGAGTATCTCCGGGGAGCTGTTTTTT
NA	TRBV30	TRBJ2-3	NA	CAWSVKVGAGDTQYF	TGTGCCTGGAGTGTAAAGGTTGGGGCTGGAGATACGCAGTATTTT
NA	TRBV14	TRBJ2-3	NA	CASSYSDSYTDTQYF	TGTGCCAGCAGCTATTCCGACAGTTACACAGATACGCAGTATTTT
NA	TRBV7-6	TRBJ2-5	TRBD1	CASSLRRQGTQETQYF	TGTGCCAGCAGCTTAAGAAGACAGGGAACTCAAGAGACCCAGTACTTC
NA	TRBV30	TRBJ2-1	NA	CACSYNEQFF	TGTGCCTGTTCCTACAATGAGCAGTTCTTC
few	TRBV5-6	TRBJ1-5	NA	CASSQRYTGYSNQPQHF	TGTGCCAGCAGCCAACGTTACACCGGGTATAGCAATCAGCCCCAGCATTTT
NA	TRBV6-1	TRBJ2-1	TRBD2	CASTTLAGRTNEQFF	TGTGCCAGCACCACACTAGCGGGTAGGACCAATGAGCAGTTCTTC
NA	TRBV5-6	TRBJ1-1	NA	CARPTPNTEAFF	TGTGCTAGGCCCACCCCGAACACTGAAGCTTTCTTT
NA	TRBV7-3	TRBJ2-2	TRBD1	CASIFAPSRDRGPDTGELFF	TGTGCCAGCATCTTCGCTCCTTCCCGGGACAGGGGGCCGGACACCGGGGAGCTGTTTTTT
NA	TRBV7-8	TRBJ2-1	TRBD2	CASSLGRGSSYNEQFF	TGTGCCAGCAGCTTAGGTCGCGGGAGCTCCTACAATGAGCAGTTCTTC
few	TRBV9	TRBJ1-5	TRBD1	CASSGGGAESNQPQHF	TGTGCCAGCAGCGGAGGGGGCGCGGAAAGCAATCAGCCCCAGCATTTT
NA	TRBV10-1	TRBJ2-7	NA	CASSGDPPGEQYF	TGCGCCAGCAGTGGGGACCCTCCGGGCGAGCAGTACTTC
NA	TRBV7-2	TRBJ2-3	TRBD2	CASSFLAGVYTDTQYF	TGTGCCAGCAGCTTCCTAGCGGGAGTGTATACAGATACGCAGTATTTT
NA	TRBV5-1	TRBJ1-2	NA	CASRPGPNYGYTF	TGCGCCAGCAGACCCGGCCCTAACTATGGCTACACCTTC
NA	TRBV19	TRBJ1-1	NA	CASSTRPRGGTEAFF	TGTGCCAGTAGTACCCGACCCCGGGGCGGCACTGAAGCTTTCTTT
NA	TRBV4-1	TRBJ2-2	NA	CASSQGLVGTGELFF	TGCGCCAGCAGCCAAGGCCTAGTCGGTACCGGGGAGCTGTTTTTT
once	TRBV6-5	TRBJ2-7	NA	CASSPPGGLLKQYF	TGTGCCAGCAGTCCCCCGGGGGGCTTGCTAAAGCAGTACTTC
NA	TRBV19	TRBJ2-1	TRBD1	CASSISTGNNEQFF	TGTGCCAGTAGTATTTCGACAGGGAACAATGAGCAGTTCTTC
few	TRBV2	TRBJ2-2	NA	CASRETGELFF	TGTGCCAGCAGGGAAACCGGGGAGCTGTTTTTT
NA	TRBV18	TRBJ2-3	NA	CASSPTNREDTQYF	TGTGCCAGCTCACCCACTAACCGGGAAGATACGCAGTATTTT
NA	TRBV30	TRBJ1-2	NA	CAWSALMTLDGYTF	TGTGCCTGGAGTGCCCTAATGACATTGGATGGCTACACCTTC
NA	TRBV6-1	TRBJ2-7	NA	CASSERKSNEEQYF	TGTGCCAGCAGTGAACGGAAGTCCAACGAGGAGCAGTACTTC
NA	TRBV11-2	TRBJ2-7	TRBD1	CASSLGDRRNYEQYF	TGTGCCAGCAGCTTAGGGGACAGAAGAAATTACGAGCAGTACTTC
NA	TRBV11-3	TRBJ2-7	TRBD1	CASSQAPDREYDSYEQYF	TGTGCCAGCAGCCAAGCACCGGACAGGGAATATGACTCCTACGAGCAGTACTTC
NA	TRBV28	TRBJ1-5	NA	CASSRPGNRQPQHF	TGTGCCTCTTCACGGCCAGGGAATCGCCAGCCCCAGCATTTT
NA	TRBV7-6	TRBJ1-4	NA	CASSLNPGKTNEKLFF	TGTGCCAGCAGCTTAAATCCGGGGAAGACTAATGAAAAACTGTTTTTT
NA	TRBV5-5	TRBJ1-1	NA	CASSTERNTEAFF	TGTGCCAGCAGCACGGAACGGAACACTGAAGCTTTCTTT
NA	TRBV5-1	TRBJ2-5	NA	CASSSSLQETQYF	TGCGCCAGCAGCTCGTCTCTACAAGAGACCCAGTACTTC
NA	TRBV6-1	TRBJ2-7	NA	CASAWLEQYF	TGTGCCAGCGCATGGTTAGAGCAGTACTTC
NA	TRBV25-1	TRBJ1-2	TRBD1	CASSPRGRDDYGYTF	TGTGCCAGCAGTCCCAGGGGGCGGGATGACTATGGCTACACCTTC
few	TRBV30	TRBJ1-2	NA	CAWSGPSPGRGYTF	TGTGCCTGGAGTGGCCCCTCCCCCGGCCGGGGCTACACCTTC
NA	TRBV30	TRBJ1-6	NA	CAWSVTDRGYNSPLHF	TGTGCCTGGAGTGTAACAGACAGAGGATATAATTCACCCCTCCACTTT
NA	TRBV4-3	TRBJ2-1	TRBD2	CASSQRPVPQRTSGYNEQFF	TGCGCCAGCAGCCAACGCCCCGTTCCCCAGAGGACTAGCGGTTACAATGAGCAGTTCTTC
once	TRBV2	TRBJ2-2	NA	CASREDGTGELFF	TGTGCCAGCAGGGAGGATGGCACCGGGGAGCTGTTTTTT
NA	TRBV6-1	TRBJ1-6	TRBD1	CASSEARRTGEHF	TGTGCCAGCAGTGAAGCCAGGAGGACAGGAGAGCACTTT
NA	TRBV5-1	TRBJ1-6	NA	CASSLGQGHYNSPLHF	TGCGCCAGCAGCTTGGGGCAGGGTCACTATAATTCACCCCTCCACTTT